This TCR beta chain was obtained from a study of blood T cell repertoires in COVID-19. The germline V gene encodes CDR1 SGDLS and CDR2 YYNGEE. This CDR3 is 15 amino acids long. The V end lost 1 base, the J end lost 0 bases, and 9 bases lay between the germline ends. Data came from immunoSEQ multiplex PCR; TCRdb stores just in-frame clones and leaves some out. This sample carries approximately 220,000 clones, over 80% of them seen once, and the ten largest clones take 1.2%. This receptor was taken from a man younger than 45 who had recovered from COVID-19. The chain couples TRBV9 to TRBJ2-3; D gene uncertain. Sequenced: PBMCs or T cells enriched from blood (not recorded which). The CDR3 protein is CASSVWPQSTDTQYF. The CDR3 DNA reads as TGTGCCAGCAGCGTATGGCCTCAGAGCACAGATACGCAGTATTTT.